What follows are 12 T cell receptor beta chains derived from one specimen sequenced in a study of beta chain features in type 1 diabetes. Study-wide findings and caveats: All four CD4+ subsets of Type 1 diabetes patients contained TCRB CDR3s that were moderately but significantly shorter.

No antigens are known for them. Since all of the isolated RNA was reverse transcribed, expressed TCRB transcripts were what got sequenced. TCRdb keeps only in-frame clones here, not all; method: immunoSEQ multiplex PCR. The data contain 280,000 or so clones, about 15% of them seen just once; the ten biggest clones take up roughly 0.015%. Material for sequencing was naive CD4+ T cells from blood. The source is a man aged 18 to 29 with type 1 diabetes.

The chain recombines TRBV4-1 with TRBJ2-3; 11 positions match TRBD2. Trimming took 2 bases from V and 2 from J; bases not matched to a gene: 6. The CDR3 loop spans 17 amino acids. CDR1 MGHRA and CDR2 YSYEKL come from the germline V gene. The CDR3 region is CASSQRGTSGVTDTQYF. The CDR3 nucleotides read TGCGCCAGCAGCCAACGGGGGACTAGCGGAGTCACAGATACGCAGTATTTT.

This sequence joins TRBV7-9 and TRBJ2-4, with 7 bases aligning to TRBD2. Unmatched junction bases numbered 9, after V lost 5 bases and J lost 2 bases. The CDR3 consists of 16 residues. Per germline, CDR1 SEHNR and CDR2 FQNEAQ (reference sequence). CDR3 in DNA: TGTGCCAGCAGCCCTCGGGGGGACGGAACCAAAAACATTCAGTACTTC. This sequence encodes CASSPRGDGTKNIQYF.

V is TRBV7-6 and J is TRBJ2-5; D call uncertain. The V gene's germline CDR1 is SGHVS and CDR2 FNYEAQ. V was pared by 5 bases and J by 1 base, with 8 bases between. This CDR3 comprises 13 residues. CDR3 in DNA: TGTGCCAGCAGCCCGACTGTCCAAGAGACCCAGTACTTC. Translated, it gives CASSPTVQETQYF.

This clone was detected only a few times. The V and J genes are TRBV2 and TRBJ2-1, with 8 bases lining up with TRBD2. CDR3 length equals 12 residues. V gave up 5 bases and J gave up 10 bases; unmatched junction bases: 4. Per germline, CDR1 SNHLY and CDR2 FYNNEI. The CDR3 sequence: CASSPGTREQFF. The CDR3 coding sequence is TGTGCCAGCAGTCCCGGGACTAGGGAGCAGTTCTTC.

The rearrangement links TRBV29-1 to TRBJ2-7; possible D gene TRBD2, 6 bases. Germline CDR1 is SQVTM and CDR2 is ANQGSEA. Between the trimmed V and J ends, which lost 7 bases and 1 base, there was a span of 26 bases. The length of the CDR3 is 17 residues. Here the CDR3 reads CSALNPLLAGKSYEQYF. The CDR3 nucleotides are TGCAGCGCCCTTAACCCCCTACTCGCGGGAAAATCCTACGAGCAGTACTTC.

This clone occurred a few times. The chain has TRBV7-8 and TRBJ2-3; a possible D gene is TRBD2 (6 bases). The V end was cut by 3 bases, the J end by 3 bases, with 10 bases between. The CDR3 contains 14 residues. CDR1 and CDR2 from the germline V gene are SGHVS and FQNEAQ. The CDR3 protein is CASSFEGRTDTQYF. As DNA, the CDR3 is TGTGCCAGCAGCTTTGAGGGGAGGACAGATACGCAGTATTTT.

This chain joins TRBV5-6 and TRBJ2-2; possible D gene TRBD2, 5 bases. V lost 6 bases to trimming and J lost 4 bases, with 10 bases between them. Germline assignment: CDR1 SGHDT and CDR2 YYEEEE. The CDR3 runs 13 residues. Written as DNA, the CDR3 is TGTGCCAGCAAAGACTACCCCACCGGGGAGCTGTTTTTT. It codes for CASKDYPTGELFF.

CDR3 sequence: CASSLGIPRSGELFF. The DNA of the CDR3 is TGTGCCAGCAGCTTAGGGATTCCCCGGAGCGGGGAGCTGTTTTTT. V is TRBV11-2 and J is TRBJ2-2, with D uncertain. The CDR3 has 15 amino acids. Trimming cost V 1 base and J 7 bases, with 13 bases left between them. Germline lookup yields CDR1 SGHAT and CDR2 FQNNGV.

The chain employs TRBV9 and TRBJ1-1; D remains ambiguous. Trimming removed 0 bases at V and 1 base at J, with 7 bases between. CDR1 SGDLS and CDR2 YYNGEE come from the germline V gene. The CDR3 is made up of 14 amino acids. CDR3 sequence reads: CASSVGARNTEAFF. The CDR3 DNA follows: TGTGCCAGCAGCGTAGGGGCTCGGAACACTGAAGCTTTCTTT. Complete variable domain (other parts from reference TRBV9 and TRBJ1-1): DSGVTQTPKHLITATGQRVTLRCSPRSGDLSVYWYQQSLDQGLQFLIQYYNGEERAKGNILERFSAQQFPDLHSELNLSSLELGDSALYFCASSVGARNTEAFFGQGTRLTVV.

In DNA form, the CDR3 reads TGTGCCAGCAGCGATACCGGGACAGGGCATTACGAGCAGTACTTC. Its translation is CASSDTGTGHYEQYF. This rearrangement joins TRBV7-2 to TRBJ2-7; 9 bases map to TRBD1. The CDR3 length is 15 residues. J lost 4 bases, V lost 5 bases, and 9 bases had no gene match. Germline V CDR1 and CDR2: SGHTA, FQGNSA.

In this sample, this clone turned up a few times. J is TRBJ2-1 and V is TRBV28; D may be TRBD1 (8 bases). Germline CDR1 reads MDHEN; CDR2 reads SYDVKM. Trimming removed 3 bases from V and 10 bases from J, with 28 bases in between. This CDR3 spans 18 amino acids. CDR3 region: CASSFWSAGDRPSDEQFF. CDR3 in DNA: TGTGCCAGCAGTTTCTGGTCGGCGGGGGACAGGCCCTCAGACGAGCAGTTCTTC.

This rearrangement joins TRBV18 to TRBJ1-5; D unclear. Deletions cut 5 bases from V and 4 bases from J, with 9 bases between. The length of the CDR3 is 13 residues. The V gene's germline CDR1 is KGHSH and CDR2 LQKENI. The CDR3 region is CASSTDTNQPQHF. The CDR3 DNA reads as TGTGCCAGCTCAACTGACACAAATCAGCCCCAGCATTTT.